The 9 T cell receptor beta chains in this list originate from one sample, sequenced in a study of blood T cell repertoires in COVID-19. Assay: immunoSEQ multiplex PCR; the TCRdb copy retains only in-frame clones and omits some. The sample has about 220,000 clones, 82% seen once; the top ten hold approximately 3.1%. Sequences were obtained from PBMCs or T cells enriched from blood (not recorded which). The receptors come from a woman aged 60-70 years who had recovered from COVID-19.

The genes are TRBV6-5 and TRBJ2-5; 8 bases map to TRBD2. The V segment lost 4 bases and the J segment 4 bases; nucleotides outside the gene matches: 5. Germline assignment: CDR1 MNHEY and CDR2 SVGAGI. The CDR3 runs to 14 residues. As DNA, the CDR3 is TGTGCCAGCAGTTCACCGGGGGGGCGAGAGACCCAGTACTTC. Protein: CASSSPGGRETQYF.

The genes are TRBV2 and TRBJ2-2; TRBD1 agrees at 8 bases. Germline CDR1 SNHLY, CDR2 FYNNEI. The CDR3 covers 17 residues. Losses at the gene ends were 6 bases for V and 4 bases for J; bases not matched to a gene: 13. CDR3 region: CASSMGEQGAGTGELFF. The CDR3, as DNA: TGTGCCAGCAGCATGGGGGAGCAGGGGGCGGGCACCGGGGAGCTGTTTTTT.

The V and J genes are TRBV27 and TRBJ2-6, with a possible D match to TRBD1 (6 bases). V dropped 5 bases and J dropped 2 bases, with 22 bases sitting between them. The germline V gene has CDR1 MNHEY and CDR2 SMNVEV (reference sequence). This CDR3 has 19 residues. The CDR3: CASSTREQGAFPGANVLTF. The DNA for the CDR3 is TGTGCCAGCAGTACTCGGGAACAGGGTGCCTTTCCTGGGGCCAACGTCCTGACTTTC.

The chain employs TRBV3-1 (or the pseudogene TRBV3-2) and TRBJ1-2; TRBD1 agrees at 8 bases. The CDR3 is made up of 15 amino acids. J was trimmed by 4 bases and V by 4 bases; bases with no gene match: 8. Germline V gene data show CDR1 as LGHDT and CDR2 as YNNKEL (reference sequence). The CDR3 protein is CASSRRTGNSYGYTF. The CDR3 coding sequence is TGTGCCAGCAGCCGAAGGACAGGGAACAGCTATGGCTACACCTTC.

The chain carries TRBV7-2 and TRBJ2-7; 10 bases are shared with TRBD2. V was clipped by 3 bases and J by 2 bases; unmatched bases: 4. Germline assignment: CDR1 SGHTA and CDR2 FQGNSA. The CDR3 has 15 residues. CDR3 nucleotide sequence: TGTGCCAGCAGCTTTTCAAGCGGGAGGGCCTACGAGCAGTACTTC. This codes for CASSFSSGRAYEQYF.

The chain is built from TRBV6-5 and TRBJ1-1; a possible D gene is TRBD1 (6 bases). With 11 bases removed from V and 4 bases from J, the gap between germline ends came to 23 bases. Germline-derived CDR1 and CDR2 are MNHEY and SVGAGI. CDR3 length equals 15 residues. The CDR3 bases are TGTGCCGGTCGCCGGCTCGAAGGGGGTGGCACTGAAGCTTTCTTT. Its translation: CAGRRLEGGGTEAFF.

This clone was detected once. This rearrangement joins TRBV6-6 to TRBJ2-5; 12 bases agree with TRBD2. Trimming at V came to 6 bases and at J to 5 bases, leaving 10 bases not matched to a gene. The CDR3 covers 16 residues. Germline V gene lookup returns CDR1 MNHNY and CDR2 SVGAGI (reference sequence). CDR3 coding DNA: TGTGCCAGCAGGGCCCCTAGCGGGGGGGCCCGGGAGACCCAGTACTTC. The encoded protein is CASRAPSGGARETQYF.

This chain connects TRBV7-9 to TRBJ2-2; maybe TRBD1 (6 bases). This CDR3 has 17 amino acids. The germline gives CDR1 SEHNR, CDR2 FQNEAQ (reference sequence). V was trimmed by 5 bases and J by 4 bases, leaving 20 bases between them. The CDR3 protein is CASSAPPGTRSTGELFF. The CDR3 DNA follows: TGTGCCAGCAGCGCCCCTCCCGGGACAAGGTCCACCGGGGAGCTGTTTTTT.

The chain has TRBV7-9 and TRBJ2-7; TRBD2 aligns across 7 bases. The CDR3 consists of 12 residues. From germline, CDR1 is SEHNR and CDR2 FQNEAQ (reference sequence). V lost 1 base to trimming and J lost 10 bases; unmatched junction nucleotides: 4. The CDR3 protein is CASSLELAEQYF. The DNA of the CDR3 is TGTGCCAGCAGCTTAGAGCTAGCGGAACAGTACTTC.